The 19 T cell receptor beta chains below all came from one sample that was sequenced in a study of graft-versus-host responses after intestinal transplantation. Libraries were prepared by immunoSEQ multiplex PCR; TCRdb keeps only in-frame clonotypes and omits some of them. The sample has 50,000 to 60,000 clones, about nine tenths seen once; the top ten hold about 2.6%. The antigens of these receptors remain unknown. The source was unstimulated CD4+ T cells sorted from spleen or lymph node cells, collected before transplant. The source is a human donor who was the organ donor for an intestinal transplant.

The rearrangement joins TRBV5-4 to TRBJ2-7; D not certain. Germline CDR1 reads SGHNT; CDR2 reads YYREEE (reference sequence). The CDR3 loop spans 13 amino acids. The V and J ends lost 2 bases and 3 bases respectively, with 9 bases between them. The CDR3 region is CASSLPLGYEQYF. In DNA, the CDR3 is TGTGCCAGCAGCTTACCCCTGGGCTACGAGCAGTACTTC.

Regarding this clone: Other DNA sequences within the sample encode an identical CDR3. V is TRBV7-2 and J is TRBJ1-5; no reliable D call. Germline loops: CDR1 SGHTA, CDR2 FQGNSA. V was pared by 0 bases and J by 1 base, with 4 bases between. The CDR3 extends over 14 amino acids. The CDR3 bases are TGTGCCAGCAGCTTAGCACTGAGCAATCAGCCCCAGCATTTT. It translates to CASSLALSNQPQHF.

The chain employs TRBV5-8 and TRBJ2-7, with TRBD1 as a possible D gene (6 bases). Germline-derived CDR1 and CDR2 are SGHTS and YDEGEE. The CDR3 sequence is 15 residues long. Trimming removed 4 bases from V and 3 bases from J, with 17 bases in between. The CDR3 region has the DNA TGTGCCAGCAGCCGCCAGGGGCTAGGCTACTACGAGCAGTACTTC. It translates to CASSRQGLGYYEQYF.

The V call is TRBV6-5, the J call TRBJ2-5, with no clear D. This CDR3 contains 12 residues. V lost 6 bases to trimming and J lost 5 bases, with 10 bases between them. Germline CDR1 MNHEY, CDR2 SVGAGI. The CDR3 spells CASSQNEETQYF. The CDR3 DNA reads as TGTGCCAGCAGCCAAAACGAGGAGACCCAGTACTTC.

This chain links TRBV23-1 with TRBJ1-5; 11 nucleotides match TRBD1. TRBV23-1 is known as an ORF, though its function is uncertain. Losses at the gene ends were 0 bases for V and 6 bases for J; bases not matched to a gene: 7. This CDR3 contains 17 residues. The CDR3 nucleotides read TGCGCCAGCAGTCAATCGGGGGGGACAGGGGGTTGTCAGCCCCAGCATTTT. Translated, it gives CASSQSGGTGGCQPQHF.

DNA for the CDR3: TGCGCCAGCAGCTTAGCGGGAGGGCCGAACACCGGGGAGCTGTTTTTT. Amino acids: CASSLAGGPNTGELFF. The chain has TRBV5-1 and TRBJ2-2, with TRBD2 matching over 10 bases. CDR1 SGHRS and CDR2 YFSETQ come from the germline V gene. Trimming cost V 2 bases and J 0 bases; bases outside gene matches: 1. CDR3 length equals 16 residues.

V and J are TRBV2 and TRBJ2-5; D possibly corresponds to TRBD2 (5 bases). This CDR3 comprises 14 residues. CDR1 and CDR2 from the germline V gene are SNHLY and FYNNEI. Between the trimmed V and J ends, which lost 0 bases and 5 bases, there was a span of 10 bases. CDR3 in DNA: TGTGCCAGCAGTGAAGCGCTAGCAAGGGAGACCCAGTACTTC. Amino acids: CASSEALARETQYF.

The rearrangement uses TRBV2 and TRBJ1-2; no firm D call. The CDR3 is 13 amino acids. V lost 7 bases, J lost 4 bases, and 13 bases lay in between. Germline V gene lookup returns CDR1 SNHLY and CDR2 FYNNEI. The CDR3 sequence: CASNSAERYGYTF. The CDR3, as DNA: TGTGCCAGCAATTCGGCAGAACGCTATGGCTACACCTTC. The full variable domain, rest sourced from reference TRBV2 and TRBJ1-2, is EPEVTQTPSHQVTQMGQEVILRCVPISNHLYFYWYRQILGQKVEFLVSFYNNEISEKSEIFDDQFSVERPDGSNFTLKIRSTKLEDSAMYFCASNSAERYGYTFGSGTRLTVV.

DNA for the CDR3: TGTGCCACCAGCAGCTCCGACAGGTTTACCTACGAGCAGTACTTC. This sequence encodes CATSSSDRFTYEQYF. The rearrangement links TRBV15 to TRBJ2-7, with D perhaps matching TRBD1 (6 bases). V was clipped by 3 bases and J by 2 bases, with 14 bases between them. The CDR3 runs 15 residues. CDR1 and CDR2 (germline): LNHNV, YYDKDF (reference sequence).

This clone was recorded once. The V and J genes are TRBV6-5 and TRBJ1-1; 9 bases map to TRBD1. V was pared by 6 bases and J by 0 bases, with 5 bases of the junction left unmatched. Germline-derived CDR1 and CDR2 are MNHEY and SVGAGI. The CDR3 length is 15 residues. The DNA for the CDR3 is TGTGCCAGCAGACCGACAGGGGGAATGAACACTGAAGCTTTCTTT. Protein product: CASRPTGGMNTEAFF.

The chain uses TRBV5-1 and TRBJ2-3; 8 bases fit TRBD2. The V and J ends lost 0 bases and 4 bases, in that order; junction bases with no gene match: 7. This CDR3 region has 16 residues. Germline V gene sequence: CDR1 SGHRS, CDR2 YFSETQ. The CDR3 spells CASSLGSSGTADTQYF. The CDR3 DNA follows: TGCGCCAGCAGCTTGGGGAGTAGCGGGACGGCAGATACGCAGTATTTT.

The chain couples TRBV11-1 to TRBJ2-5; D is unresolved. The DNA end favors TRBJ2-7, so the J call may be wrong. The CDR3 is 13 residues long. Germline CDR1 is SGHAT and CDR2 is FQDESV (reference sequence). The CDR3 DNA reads TGTGCCAGCAGCTTCGTTAGCTCCTACGAGCAGTACTTC. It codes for CASSFVSSYEQYF.

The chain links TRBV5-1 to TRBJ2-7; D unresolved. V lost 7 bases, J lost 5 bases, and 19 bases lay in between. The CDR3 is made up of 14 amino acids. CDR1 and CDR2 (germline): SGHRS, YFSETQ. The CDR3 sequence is CASVPTGEFDEQYF. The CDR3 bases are TGCGCCAGCGTCCCCACTGGCGAGTTCGACGAGCAGTACTTC.

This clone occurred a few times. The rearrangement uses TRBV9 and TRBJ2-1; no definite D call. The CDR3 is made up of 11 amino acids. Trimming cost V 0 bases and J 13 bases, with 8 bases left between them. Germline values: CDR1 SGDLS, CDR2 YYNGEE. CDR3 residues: CASSVGAVQFF. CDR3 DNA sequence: TGTGCCAGCAGCGTAGGGGCAGTACAGTTCTTC.

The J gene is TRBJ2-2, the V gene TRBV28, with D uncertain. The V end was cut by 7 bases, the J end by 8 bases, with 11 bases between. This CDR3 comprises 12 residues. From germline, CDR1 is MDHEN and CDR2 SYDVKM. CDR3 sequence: CASNPLTGELFF. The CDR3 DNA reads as TGTGCCAGCAACCCTTTAACAGGGGAGCTGTTTTTT. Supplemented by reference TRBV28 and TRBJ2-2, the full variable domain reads DVKVTQSSRYLVKRTGEKVFLECVQDMDHENMFWYRQDPGLGLRLIYFSYDVKMKEKGDIPEGYSVSREKKERFSLILESASTNQTSMYLCASNPLTGELFFGEGSRLTVL.

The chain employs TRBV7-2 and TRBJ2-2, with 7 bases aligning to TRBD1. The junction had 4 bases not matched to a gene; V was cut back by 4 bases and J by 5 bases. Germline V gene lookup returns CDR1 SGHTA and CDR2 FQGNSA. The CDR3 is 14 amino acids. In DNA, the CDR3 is TGTGCCAGCAGCTATTACAGGGGAACCGGGGAGCTGTTTTTT. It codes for CASSYYRGTGELFF. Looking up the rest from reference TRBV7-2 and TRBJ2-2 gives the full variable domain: GAGVSQSPSNKVTEKGKDVELRCDPISGHTALYWYRQSLGQGLEFLIYFQGNSAPDKSGLPSDRFSAERTGGSVSTLTIQRTQQEDSAVYLCASSYYRGTGELFFGEGSRLTVL.

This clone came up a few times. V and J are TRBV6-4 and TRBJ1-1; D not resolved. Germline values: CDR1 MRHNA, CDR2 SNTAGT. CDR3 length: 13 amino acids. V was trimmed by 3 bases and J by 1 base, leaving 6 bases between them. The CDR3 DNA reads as TGTGCCAGCAGTGAGTACAGGAACACTGAAGCTTTCTTT. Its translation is CASSEYRNTEAFF.

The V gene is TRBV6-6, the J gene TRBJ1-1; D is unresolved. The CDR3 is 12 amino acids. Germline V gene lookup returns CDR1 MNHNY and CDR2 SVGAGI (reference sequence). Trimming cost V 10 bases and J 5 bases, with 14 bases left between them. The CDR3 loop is CATAKPGTEAFF. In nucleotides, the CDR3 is TGTGCCACCGCGAAGCCCGGGACTGAAGCTTTCTTT.

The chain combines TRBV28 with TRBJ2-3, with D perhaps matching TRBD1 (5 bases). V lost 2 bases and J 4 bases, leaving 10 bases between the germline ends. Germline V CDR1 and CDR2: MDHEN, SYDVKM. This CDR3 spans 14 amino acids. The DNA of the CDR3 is TGTGCCAGCAGTTTAAGTCAGGGCTCAGATACGCAGTATTTT. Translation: CASSLSQGSDTQYF.